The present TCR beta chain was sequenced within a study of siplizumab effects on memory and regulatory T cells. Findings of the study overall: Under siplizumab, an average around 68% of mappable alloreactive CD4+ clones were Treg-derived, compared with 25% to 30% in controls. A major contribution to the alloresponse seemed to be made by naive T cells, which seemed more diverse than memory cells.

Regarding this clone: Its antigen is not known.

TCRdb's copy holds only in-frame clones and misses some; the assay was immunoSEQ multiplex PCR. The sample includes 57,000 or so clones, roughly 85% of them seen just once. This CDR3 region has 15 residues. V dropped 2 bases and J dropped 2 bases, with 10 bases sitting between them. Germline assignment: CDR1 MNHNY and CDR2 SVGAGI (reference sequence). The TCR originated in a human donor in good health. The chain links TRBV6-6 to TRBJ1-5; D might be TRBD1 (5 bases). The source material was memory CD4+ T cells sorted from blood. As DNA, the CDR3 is TGTGCCAGCAGTTACGGGGGAGCGGGCAATCAGCCCCAGCATTTT. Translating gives CASSYGGAGNQPQHF.